This TCR beta chain was profiled in a study of shared clonotypes between healthy human individuals. TCRdb's table, derived via immunoSEQ multiplex PCR, lists solely in-frame clones and lacks some. The sample yields 2 million or so clones, approximately 95% seen once. The donors were adults (healthy and HIV-negative) with no recent acute infections or vaccinations. A single count supports this clone. This TCR derives from a man aged 18-30 years in good health. Sequenced input: naive CD4+ T cells sorted from blood. This sample's subset: CD45RA+ positively selected.

CDR3 sequence: CASGQDMNTEAFF. The CDR3 DNA is TGTGCCAGTGGACAGGACATGAACACTGAAGCTTTCTTT. The genes are TRBV2 and TRBJ1-1; 7 nucleotides align to TRBD1. There are 13 residues in the CDR3. V trimming: 9 bases; J trimming: 0 bases; junction bases outside the gene matches: 4. Germline V gene sequence: CDR1 SNHLY, CDR2 FYNNEI.